The next 24 T cell receptor beta chains were all read from a single sample in a study of metastatic and nonmetastatic thyroid tumors. Nobody among the patients had been given any treatment before thyroid surgery. MiXCR re-clonotyped the PCR reads for TCRdb. The data show approximately 44,000 clones, 20% to 25% seen once. What was sequenced was tumor tissue. The receptors stem from a female donor with papillary thyroid cancer or a benign thyroid nodule (not recorded which). Some clones in this sample may be carry-over from other donors' samples.

This clone occurred many times. This rearrangement joins TRBV7-8 to TRBJ2-1; D is possibly TRBD2 (6 bases). The CDR3 loop spans 14 amino acids. The V gene lost 1 base and the J gene lost 7 bases, with 11 bases spanning the gap. The V gene's germline CDR1 is SGHVS and CDR2 FQNEAQ. The CDR3 nucleotides are TGTGCCAGCAGCTTAGGAGGGGAGGCGAATGAGCAGTTCTTC. Amino acids: CASSLGGEANEQFF.

This clone has more than one count but fewer than ten. This sequence joins TRBV2 and TRBJ2-1; no clear D. V dropped 4 bases and J dropped 5 bases, with 3 bases sitting between them. The CDR3 has 11 amino acids. From germline, CDR1 is SNHLY and CDR2 FYNNEI. For the CDR3, the DNA is TGTGCCAGCAGTGGGGACAATGAGCAGTTCTTC. This codes for CASSGDNEQFF.

This clone was counted many times. V is TRBV19 and J is TRBJ1-1; a possible D gene is TRBD1 (5 bases). Trimming pared 7 bases from V and 4 bases from J, leaving 13 bases between. The CDR3 has 13 amino acids. Germline CDR1 is LNHDA and CDR2 is SQIVND (reference sequence). The CDR3 bases are TGTGCCAGTAAGGTCAGGGAGGCCACTGAAGCTTTCTTT. As protein: CASKVREATEAFF. The full variable domain, its missing parts supplied by reference TRBV19 and TRBJ1-1, is DGGITQSPKYLFRKEGQNVTLSCEQNLNHDAMYWYRQDPGQGLRLIYYSQIVNDFQKGDIAEGYSVSREKKESFPLTVTSAQKNPTAFYLCASKVREATEAFFGQGTRLTVV.

Ten or more counts support this clone. This may be a read error: a much more frequent sequence differs by one nucleotide. The chain has TRBV6-1 and TRBJ1-1; TRBD1 might be the D (6 bases). CDR3 length: 13 residues. Germline lookup yields CDR1 MNHNS and CDR2 SASEGT. For the CDR3, the DNA is TGTGCCAGCAGTTCGCAGGGGAACACTGAAGCTCTCTTT. This sequence encodes CASSSQGNTEALF.

This clone came up once. The J gene is TRBJ2-2, the V gene TRBV20-1; possibly TRBD1 for D (5 bases). V lost 4 bases to trimming and J lost 4 bases, with 10 bases between them. Germline-derived CDR1 and CDR2 are DFQATT and SNEGSKA (reference sequence). The CDR3 covers 13 residues. The CDR3: CSAIITGTGELFF. The CDR3 DNA reads TGCAGTGCTATTATCACAGGCACCGGGGAGCTGTTTTTT.

This clone was detected many times. V is TRBV5-1 and J is TRBJ2-5; tentatively, D is TRBD1 (5 bases). V was shortened by 0 bases and J by 4 bases, with 22 bases between the two germline ends. CDR3 length: 18 residues. Germline V gives CDR1 SGHRS, CDR2 YFSETQ. CDR3 amino acids: CASSLGQGGKLLPETQYF. CDR3 in DNA: TGCGCCAGCAGCTTGGGCCAGGGTGGGAAACTTTTGCCAGAGACCCAGTACTTC. Full variable domain (missing parts from reference TRBV5-1 and TRBJ2-5): KAGVTQTPRYLIKTRGQQVTLSCSPISGHRSVSWYQQTPGQGLQFLFEYFSETQRNKGNFPGRFSGRQFSNSRSEMNVSTLELGDSALYLCASSLGQGGKLLPETQYFGPGTRLLVL.

This clone showed up many times. The DNA for the CDR3 is TGTGCCAGCAGCTTGACTAGCGGGAGAGGAATTGAGCAGTTCTTC. Its translation is CASSLTSGRGIEQFF. V usage is TRBV7-3 and J usage is TRBJ2-1; TRBD2 agrees at 12 bases. V dropped 3 bases and J dropped 9; count of bases not matched to a gene: 6. This CDR3 has 15 amino acids. Germline V gives CDR1 SGHTA, CDR2 FQGTGA.

The V and J genes are TRBV15 and TRBJ2-2, with D hard to call. The germline gives CDR1 LNHNV, CDR2 YYDKDF (reference sequence). Trimming removed 1 base at V and 2 bases at J, with 5 bases between. This CDR3 is 14 amino acids long. The CDR3 coding sequence is TGTGCCACCAGCAGAGTAGGAAACACCGGGGAGCTGTTTTTT. This gives the protein CATSRVGNTGELFF. Variable domain in full (rest from reference TRBV15 and TRBJ2-2): DAMVIQNPRYQVTQFGKPVTLSCSQTLNHNVMYWYQQKSSQAPKLLFHYYDKDFNNEADTPDNFQSRRPNTSFCFLDIRSPGLGDTAMYLCATSRVGNTGELFFGEGSRLTVL.

The chain uses TRBV20-1 and TRBJ2-1; 7 bases match TRBD1. After removal of 4 bases from V and 4 bases from J, the junction contained 13 bases not matched to a gene. CDR3 length: 16 amino acids. CDR1 and CDR2 from the germline V gene are DFQATT and SNEGSKA (reference sequence). The DNA of the CDR3 is TGCAGTGCTATGGTTGGGAACAGGGGCTTTTACAATGAGCAGTTCTTC. This sequence encodes CSAMVGNRGFYNEQFF.

This clone has more than one count but fewer than ten. The genes are TRBV15 and TRBJ2-7; 8 bases line up with TRBD1. V was pared by 3 bases and J by 6 bases, with 10 bases of the junction left unmatched. The CDR3 loop spans 15 amino acids. The germline V gene has CDR1 LNHNV and CDR2 YYDKDF (reference sequence). The CDR3 DNA is TGTGCCACCAGCAGGGGTGGACAGGGATTGAGCGAGCAGTACTTC. This encodes CATSRGGQGLSEQYF.

This clone was seen a handful of times. V gene TRBV30 combines with J gene TRBJ1-2; a weak D match, TRBD1 (6 bases). Between the trimmed V and J ends, which lost 5 bases and 1 base, there was a span of 14 bases. CDR1 and CDR2 (germline): GTSNPN, SVGIG (reference sequence). The CDR3 has 14 amino acids. DNA for the CDR3: TGTGCCTGGTCTCTCTGGGGGCTTAACTATGGCTACACCTTC. Its translation: CAWSLWGLNYGYTF.

This rearrangement joins TRBV30 to TRBJ1-2; D might be TRBD1 (5 bases). Germline values: CDR1 GTSNPN, CDR2 SVGIG (reference sequence). Trimming cost V 8 bases and J 4 bases, with 8 bases left between them. This CDR3 region has 10 residues. This chain's CDR3 is CAGGVYGYTF. The CDR3 bases are TGTGCCGGAGGGGTCTATGGCTACACCTTC.

This clone was detected only a few times. This sequence joins TRBV27 and TRBJ2-2; 12 positions agree with TRBD2. With 2 bases clipped from V and 6 bases from J, the junction kept 4 bases outside the gene matches. Looked up from germline, CDR1 is MNHEY and CDR2 is SMNVEV (reference sequence). CDR3 size: 16 residues. CDR3 nucleotide sequence: TGTGCCAGCAGTTTAGCTAGCGGGAGGGTAGCCGGGGAGCTGTTTTTT. Translation: CASSLASGRVAGELFF.

This clone was detected many times. V gene TRBV6-1 combines with J gene TRBJ1-2; TRBD1 is a possible D gene (6 bases). The CDR3 is made up of 14 amino acids. The germline V gene encodes CDR1 MNHNS and CDR2 SASEGT. The V and J ends lost 3 bases and 8 bases respectively, with 16 bases between them. CDR3 nucleotide sequence: TGTGCCAGCAGTGATCCGGGGGCTCCGCGAGGCTACACCTTC. Amino acids: CASSDPGAPRGYTF.

The chain is built from TRBV20-1 and TRBJ2-1; 12 bases are shared with TRBD2. V lost 5 bases to trimming and J lost 4 bases; unmatched junction nucleotides: 3. Germline values: CDR1 DFQATT, CDR2 SNEGSKA (reference sequence). The CDR3 consists of 14 residues. The CDR3 region has the DNA TGCAGTGCTCGACTAGCGGGGGCTTACAATGAGCAGTTCTTC. This translates into CSARLAGAYNEQFF.

The table lists this clone with a few counts. In DNA, the CDR3 is TGTGCCAGCAGTTACTCGCGGGACACTGAAGCTTTCTTT. Residues: CASSYSRDTEAFF. The V and J genes are TRBV6-2 or TRBV6-3 and TRBJ1-1, with D hard to call. V was trimmed by 0 bases and J by 3 bases, leaving 5 bases between them. The CDR3 has 13 residues. In germline, CDR1 is MNHEY, CDR2 SVGEGT.

This clone has a count of ten or more. The rearrangement uses TRBV20-1 and TRBJ1-5; no clear D gene. The ends were cut back, 2 bases at V and 3 bases at J, with 8 bases in the middle. The V gene's germline CDR1 is DFQATT and CDR2 SNEGSKA (reference sequence). The CDR3 sequence is 13 residues long. This CDR3 reads CSARRADNQPQHF. The CDR3 nucleotides are TGCAGTGCTAGAAGGGCGGACAATCAGCCCCAGCATTTT.

This clone was detected ten times or more. This rearrangement joins TRBV4-1 to TRBJ1-5; a weak D match, TRBD1 (5 bases). Germline CDR1 and CDR2: MGHRA and YSYEKL. V dropped 1 base and J dropped 8 bases, with 6 bases sitting between them. This CDR3 has 12 residues. DNA for the CDR3: TGCGCCAGCAGCCAAGGAGGGGAGCCCCAGCATTTT. Protein: CASSQGGEPQHF.

This clone was seen at least ten times. V is TRBV2 and J is TRBJ2-5; TRBD2 agrees at 7 bases. V was clipped by 3 bases and J by 7 bases; unmatched bases: 11. The germline V gene has CDR1 SNHLY and CDR2 FYNNEI. The CDR3 spans 15 residues. CDR3 region: CASSEGLAAPGTQYF. The DNA for the CDR3 is TGTGCCAGCAGTGAGGGTCTAGCGGCTCCGGGGACCCAGTACTTC.

The rearrangement links TRBV30 to TRBJ2-7; D may be TRBD1 (5 bases). From germline, CDR1 is GTSNPN and CDR2 SVGIG (reference sequence). Trimming removed 0 bases from V and 2 bases from J, with 14 bases in between. The CDR3 is made up of 15 amino acids. CDR3: CAWSVQPSRAYEQYF. The CDR3 DNA reads as TGTGCCTGGAGTGTACAACCATCCAGGGCCTACGAGCAGTACTTC.

In this sample, this clone is medium-sized (0.01 to 0.1%). The V gene is TRBV6-5, the J gene TRBJ1-6; maybe TRBD1 (6 bases). This CDR3 contains 16 residues. With 0 bases removed from V and 7 bases from J, the gap between germline ends came to 13 bases. Germline-derived CDR1 and CDR2 are MNHEY and SVGAGI. CDR3 DNA sequence: TGTGCCAGCAGTTACTCACCGACAGGCACCAATTCACCCCTCCACTTT. This gives the protein CASSYSPTGTNSPLHF.

The V gene is TRBV27, the J gene TRBJ1-1; D perhaps matches TRBD1 (6 bases). Trimming took 3 bases from V and 5 from J, leaving 10 bases between them. CDR1 and CDR2 from the germline V gene are MNHEY and SMNVEV (reference sequence). The CDR3 sequence is 13 residues long. DNA for the CDR3: TGTGCCAGCAGTTTGCAGGGGCTGACTGAAGCTTTCTTT. It yields the protein CASSLQGLTEAFF.

This clone was counted at least ten times. The V gene is TRBV25-1, the J gene TRBJ2-1; either TRBD1 or TRBD2 may supply D (6 bases each). CDR1 and CDR2 (germline): MGHDK, SYGVNS. There are 15 residues in the CDR3. V was trimmed by 3 bases and J by 3 bases, leaving 12 bases between them. The CDR3 coding sequence is TGTGCCAGCAGTGATATCGGGGGCCTCTACAATGAGCAGTTCTTC. This codes for CASSDIGGLYNEQFF.

This clone was recorded many times. The rearrangement joins TRBV4-1 to TRBJ1-5, with D perhaps matching TRBD1 (5 bases). V gave up 1 base and J gave up 1 base, with 8 bases separating them. Germline-derived CDR1 and CDR2 are MGHRA and YSYEKL. This CDR3 region has 15 residues. The CDR3 DNA reads as TGCGCCAGCAGCCAAGTCCCAGGGAGCAATCAGCCCCAGCATTTT. Translated, it gives CASSQVPGSNQPQHF.